One T cell receptor (beta chain) is described in this entry. The CDR3 is 13 amino acids. Trimming left V 5 bases short and J 5 bases short, with 9 bases between. Germline lookup yields CDR1 KGHDR and CDR2 SFDVKD. The record originates from a study of blood T cell repertoires in COVID-19. Study processing details: Researchers report that nucleated cell counts were estimated from reference gene primer amplification. Data came from immunoSEQ multiplex PCR; TCRdb stores just in-frame clones and leaves some out. D and trimming come from the DNA, and the V and J calls and clone size come from that table. The sample holds around 120,000 clones; roughly 80% are singletons and the top ten take around 20%.

The sequencing sample was made of peripheral blood. The chain combines TRBV24-1 with TRBJ1-5, with D possibly TRBD1 on 5 matching bases. This sequence was found in an older man with active or convalescent COVID-19. CDR3 amino acids: CATSGGGDQPQHF. The CDR3 DNA sequence: TGTGCCACCAGTGGCGGGGGAGATCAGCCCCAGCATTTT.